Below, 8 T cell receptor beta chains from the same sample are listed, as sequenced in a study of T-cell memory formation after mild COVID-19. TCRdb ran MiXCR on the 5' RACE reads and lists one entry per CDR3 protein. The sample lists about 470,000 distinct CDR3 sequences, about 20% occurring once. The sequenced sample consisted of PBMCs or a T cell subset sorted from them (not recorded which). The source of these receptors is an adult woman who had mild COVID-19 (a few samples of this study predate the infection). Cell type and time point are not known.

The chain combines TRBV4-1 with TRBJ2-2; D unclear. The germline gives CDR1 MGHRA, CDR2 YSYEKL. The CDR3 consists of 16 residues. Deletions cut 0 bases from V and 1 base from J, with 9 bases between. The CDR3 loop is CASSQDGSGNTGELFF. The CDR3 DNA reads TGCGCCAGCAGCCAAGATGGTTCAGGGAACACCGGGGAGCTGTTTTTT.

This clonotype was seen a handful of times. The chain recombines TRBV20-1 with TRBJ1-1, with 12 bases fitting TRBD1. The V gene end was trimmed by 0 bases and the J gene end by 1 base; junction bases not matched to a gene: 6. Germline CDR1 and CDR2: DFQATT and SNEGSKA (reference sequence). CDR3 length: 17 amino acids. CDR3 sequence (DNA): TGCAGTGCTAGAGATTTTGGGACAGGGGGCACGAACACTGAAGCTTTCTTT. Residues: CSARDFGTGGTNTEAFF.

This clonotype was found many times. The junction does not match germline at one end; this may be a read error. The CDR3 DNA reads TGTGCCAGCAGCTTGGGACAGGGGGCCACTGAAGCTTTCTTT. Translation gives CASSLGQGATEAFF. The genes are TRBV5-1 and TRBJ1-1, with TRBD1 matching over 12 bases. The CDR3 extends over 14 amino acids. Germline CDR1 reads SGHRS; CDR2 reads YFSETQ.

This chain uses TRBV7-2 with TRBJ2-5; the D gene is possibly TRBD1 (7 bases). This CDR3 is built from 14 residues. Germline V CDR1 and CDR2: SGHTA, FQGNSA. V lost 1 base and J 5 bases, leaving 11 bases between the germline ends. This CDR3 is CASSLVGGGETQYF. CDR3 in DNA: TGTGCCAGCAGCTTAGTTGGAGGGGGCGAGACCCAGTACTTC.

CDR3 loop: CSARGDMGATEAFF. The CDR3, as DNA: TGCAGTGCTAGAGGGGATATGGGGGCCACTGAAGCTTTCTTT. The rearrangement joins TRBV20-1 to TRBJ1-1, with D possibly being TRBD1 (6 bases). The germline CDR1 and CDR2 sequences are DFQATT and SNEGSKA (reference sequence). The CDR3 has 14 residues. V gave up 1 base and J gave up 4 bases, with 13 bases separating them.

This clonotype turned up a few times. One end of the junction does not line up with germline, which may come from a read error. The V gene is TRBV12-3 or TRBV12-4, the J gene TRBJ2-7; TRBD1 is a possible D gene (5 bases). This CDR3 region has 13 residues. CDR3 sequence (DNA): TGTGCCAGTAGTTTTCAGGGATCCTACGAGCAGTACTTC. Amino acids: CASSFQGSYEQYF.

This clonotype was counted at least ten times. The chain uses TRBV7-9 and TRBJ2-6, with TRBD2 identical over 12 bases. Germline values: CDR1 SEHNR, CDR2 FQNEAQ (reference sequence). Trimming removed 6 bases from V and 1 base from J; junction bases left unmatched: 10. The CDR3 covers 19 residues. The CDR3: CASSWTSGTPLSGANVLTF. For the CDR3, the DNA is TGTGCCAGCAGTTGGACTAGCGGGACCCCTCTATCTGGGGCCAACGTCCTGACTTTC.

This clonotype was recorded a few times. This sequence joins TRBV7-9 and TRBJ2-1; 7 positions match TRBD1. This CDR3 spans 14 amino acids. Germline loops: CDR1 SEHNR, CDR2 FQNEAQ (reference sequence). Trimming cost V 4 bases and J 9 bases; bases outside gene matches: 9. CDR3 in DNA: TGTGCCAGCAGCTCTGAGACAGGGTTTAGTGAGCAGTTCTTC. Protein sequence: CASSSETGFSEQFF.